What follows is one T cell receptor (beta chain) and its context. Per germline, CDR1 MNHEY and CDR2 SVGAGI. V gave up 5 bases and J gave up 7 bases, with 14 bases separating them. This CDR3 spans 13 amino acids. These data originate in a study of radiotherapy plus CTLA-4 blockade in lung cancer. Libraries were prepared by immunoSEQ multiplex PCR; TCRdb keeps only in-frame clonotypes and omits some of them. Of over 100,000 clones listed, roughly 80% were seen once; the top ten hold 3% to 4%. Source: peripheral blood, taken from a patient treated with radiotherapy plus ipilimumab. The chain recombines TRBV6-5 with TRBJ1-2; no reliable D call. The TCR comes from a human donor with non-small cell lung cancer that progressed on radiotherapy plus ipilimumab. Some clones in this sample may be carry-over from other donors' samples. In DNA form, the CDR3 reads TGTGCCAGCAGTGAAGCCTCCGGACTTGGCTACACCTTC. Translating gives CASSEASGLGYTF.